This record looks at one TCR beta chain sequence and its context. Its antigen is still unknown. Base qualities are not recorded, but no much larger clone differs from it by a single base. The donors belonged to the validation cohort of 120 subjects, which was separate from the approximately 660-subject first cohort. The data stem from a study of cytomegalovirus exposure and HLA in healthy donors (dated by TCRdb to about 2017). Background on the whole study: According to a later analysis, the approximately 120 validation repertoires were produced on the same platform as the roughly 720 repertoires of the first cohort. The study was designed to test whether signatures of past pathogen exposure could be identified by cataloging public T cell receptors. In addition to the first cohort of approximately 670 subjects, a separate validation cohort of over 90 different subjects was used. To predict cytomegalovirus infection status, the study combined high-throughput TCR immunosequencing, statistical association of individual TCRs with disease status, and machine learning. Here is what the overall study found, with its caveats: In vitro tests confirmed that a few of the cytomegalovirus-associated TCR beta chains recognize cytomegalovirus antigens. The classifier was reported to diagnose cytomegalovirus status with high specificity and sensitivity in both the original cohort and the validation cohort. All 120 or so repertoires were used to score co-occurrence in the validation cohort in a later analysis, because that analysis had no HLA typing for the cohort. The authors suggested that the approach could potentially be generalized to other disease states and immunological phenotypes. While some public TCRs were present in many individuals, most TCR sequences turned up only very rarely across donors. In the study, 150 to 200 TCR beta chains were listed as associated with cytomegalovirus. Of the cluster scores, 85% to 95% were above 0 in a later analysis, which found that TCRs clustered in the first cohort also tended to co-occur in the approximately 110 validation repertoires.

Libraries were prepared through the immunoSEQ multiplex PCR assay. Per the original workflow: A statistical classification framework was developed to diagnose cytomegalovirus status using the catalog of TCR beta chain sequences. The source is immuneACCESS, and TCRdb retained only in-frame sequences with V and J called. Part of the clones is not carried over; for the studies checked, unresolved V genes explain less than half of this, and the remainder is unexplained. For V, J and clone size, that table is used; D and trimming come from the DNA. Recorded for this sample are under 60,000 clones; approximately 85% of them occurred a single time. The leading ten clones occupy approximately 6.7% of the sample. CDR1 and CDR2 are drawn from the germline V gene: MDHEN, SYDVKM. Including the terminal cysteine and phenylalanine, the CDR3 comprises 16 residues. Left in the record is the CDR3 DNA by itself, 48 bases read in frame from the first base. The V end loses 5 bases and the J end loses 3 bases, and a stretch of 19 bases separates them.

The sequence was collected from a woman in her 30s in good health and CMV-seronegative. The sequence is built from TRBV28 and TRBJ2-5, with TRBD2 tentatively as D gene (7 bases match). Sequencing was carried out using PBMCs. CDR3 sequence: CASSRPTGGQKETQYF. The base sequence is TGTGCCAGCAGTCGGCCGACGGGGGGACAAAAAGAGACCCAGTACTTC.